Listed below are T cell receptor beta chains from one sample, sequenced in a study of CD8+CD57+ T cells in acquired aplastic anemia. MiXCR was run by TCRdb on the reads, yielding one entry per CDR3 protein. Here the sample spans just over 400,000 distinct CDR3 sequences, about two thirds being singletons. The specimen sequenced was sorted CD4+, CD8+, or CD8+CD57+ T cells (not recorded which) from PBMCs. The receptor source for this set is a human donor in good health, serving as a control. Both conserved end residues are part of each CDR3. D genes are given only for firm matches. Part of the rows lack a size; the others show once, few, many or a class for expanded clones.

-	-	TRBV7-2	TRBJ2-5	CASSPGRGAAAYQETQYF	TGTGCCAGCAGCCCAGGTAGGGGGGCAGCGGCGTACCAAGAGACCCAGTACTTC
-	-	TRBV20-1	TRBJ2-1	CSAEMGLGSYNEQFF	TGCAGTGCTGAGATGGGGTTGGGGTCCTACAATGAGCAGTTCTTC
-	few	TRBV15	TRBJ1-2	CATSSRDYYGYTF	TGTGCCACCAGCAGCAGGGATTACTATGGCTACACCTTC
TRBD2	-	TRBV11-2	TRBJ2-7	CASEEAGLVHEQYF	TGTGCCAGCGAGGAAGCGGGACTAGTCCACGAGCAGTACTTC
TRBD1	-	TRBV19	TRBJ1-3	CASHLRTGGPSSYVQF	TGTGCCAGTCATCTTCGAACAGGGGGCCCTAGCTCCTACGTGCAGTTT
-	-	TRBV9	TRBJ1-6	CASSVGGKKRPLNF	TGTGCCAGCAGCGTAGGGGGGAAAAAGAGACCCCTCAACTTT
-	-	TRBV7-3	TRBJ2-2	CASSLSRELGYEQF	TGTGCCAGCAGCCTGTCACGGGAGTTAGGCTACGAGCAGTTT
TRBD1	once	TRBV5-5	TRBJ1-2	CASSLGPGQGEGGYTF	TGTGCCAGCAGCTTGGGCCCGGGACAGGGTGAAGGTGGCTACACCTTC
TRBD1	-	TRBV25-1	TRBJ2-2	CTSSDPGQGYTGELFF	TGTACCAGCAGTGATCCGGGACAGGGGTACACCGGGGAGCTGTTTTTT
TRBD1	-	TRBV15	TRBJ2-7	CASSVEGAANYEQYF	TGTGCCAGCAGCGTAGAGGGGGCAGCCAACTACGAGCAGTACTTC
-	-	TRBV2	TRBJ2-2	CASSRRGDITGVLF	TGTGCCAGCAGCCGGCGGGGTGACATCACCGGGGTGCTTTTT
-	-	TRBV24-1	TRBJ1-2	CATSERQNYGYTF	TGTGCCACCAGTGAGAGACAGAACTATGGCTACACCTTC
-	-	TRBV10-3	TRBJ2-7	CAISDEGRTYEQYF	TGTGCCATCAGTGACGAGGGAAGAACCTACGAGCAGTACTTC
-	-	TRBV12-3/TRBV12-4	TRBJ2-7	CASSLADRQAEQYF	TGTGCCAGCAGCTTAGCCGATCGACAGGCCGAGCAGTACTTC
TRBD2	-	TRBV27	TRBJ2-7	CASSRSGLAGEQYF	TGTGCCAGCAGTCGATCCGGACTAGCGGGAGAGCAGTACTTC
-	-	TRBV7-2	TRBJ2-7	CASSLVAGIVSGKYF	TGTGCCAGCAGCTTAGTGGCGGGGATAGTCTCCGGGAAGTACTTC
-	-	TRBV7-8	TRBJ1-5	CASSLGTLDGYTFF	TGTGCCAGCAGCTTAGGGACCCTTGATGGCTACACCTTCTTT
-	-	TRBV5-1	TRBJ2-5	CASSPGWGRGVRETQYF	TGCGCCAGCAGCCCGGGGTGGGGTCGCGGGGTAAGAGAGACCCAGTACTTC
-	few	TRBV20-1	TRBJ2-1	CSASGGWDEQFF	TGCAGTGCTAGCGGGGGTTGGGATGAGCAGTTCTTC
-	-	TRBV10-3	TRBJ1-1	CASRESNHPAFF	TGTGCCAGCCGGGAGTCCAATCATCCAGCTTTCTTT
TRBD1	-	TRBV10-3	TRBJ1-2	CAISESRQGGGLTF	TGTGCCATCAGTGAGTCGCGACAGGGGGGTGGCCTCACCTTC
TRBD1	many	TRBV6-5	TRBJ2-2	CASSRGLGTGELFF	TGTGCCAGCAGTAGGGGGCTGGGCACCGGGGAGCTGTTTTTT
-	once	TRBV7-8	TRBJ2-1	CASSLMGTGDYDEQFF	TGTGCCAGCAGCTTAATGGGGACGGGCGACTATGATGAGCAGTTCTTC
-	few	TRBV10-1	TRBJ1-1	CASSESTSPEAFF	TGTGCCAGCAGTGAGTCTACGTCTCCTGAAGCTTTCTTT
-	few	TRBV5-8	TRBJ1-1	CASSLDGGNTEAFF	TGTGCCAGCAGCTTGGACGGGGGGAACACTGAAGCTTTCTTT
-	-	TRBV20-1	TRBJ1-1	CRPRKRVGKEAFF	TGCAGGCCTAGGAAGCGTGTGGGCAAAGAAGCTTTCTTT
TRBD1	-	TRBV7-9	TRBJ2-3	CASSVGVTGDTPYF	TGTGCCAGCAGCGTCGGGGTCACAGGGGACACGCCGTATTTT
TRBD2	many	TRBV3-1	TRBJ2-7	CASSRGGEQYF	TGTGCCAGCAGCCGCGGGGGCGAGCAGTACTTC
-	many	TRBV6-5	TRBJ2-4	CASSGAVGFSIQYF	TGTGCCAGCTCCGGGGCAGTGGGCTTCAGCATTCAGTACTTC